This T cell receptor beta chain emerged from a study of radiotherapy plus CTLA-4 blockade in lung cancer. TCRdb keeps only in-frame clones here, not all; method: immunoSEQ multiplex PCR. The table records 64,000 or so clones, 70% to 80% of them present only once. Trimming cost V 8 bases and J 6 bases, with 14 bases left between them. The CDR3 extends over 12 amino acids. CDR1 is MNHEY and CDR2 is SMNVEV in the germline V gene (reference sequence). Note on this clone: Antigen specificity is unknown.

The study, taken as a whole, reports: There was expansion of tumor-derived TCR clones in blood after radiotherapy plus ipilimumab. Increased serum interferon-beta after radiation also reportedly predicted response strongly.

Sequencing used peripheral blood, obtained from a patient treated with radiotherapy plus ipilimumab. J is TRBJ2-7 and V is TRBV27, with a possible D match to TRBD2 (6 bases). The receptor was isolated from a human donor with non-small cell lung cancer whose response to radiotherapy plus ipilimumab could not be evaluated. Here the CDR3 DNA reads TGTGCCAGCGCTCCCTGGGGAGGCGAGCAGTACTTC. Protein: CASAPWGGEQYF.